This TCR beta chain was recovered during a study of T cells in Graves' hyperthyroidism and ophthalmopathy. Broader study findings: Ophthalmopathy and stable hyperthyroidism were told apart by a 13 V-J model. Blood also carried most thyroid clonotypes expanded above 0.001.

Comment on this clonotype: Its antigen is not identified.

Exclusions: uncontrolled infection, other autoimmune disease, pregnancy, lactation. The CDR3 regions of TCR beta were amplified from RNA transcripts. The study used the HTBI primer set for a first-round RT-PCR of the TCR CDR3. TCRdb independently ran MiXCR on the multiplex PCR reads; one entry per CDR3 protein. The table includes around 620,000 distinct CDR3 sequences, about 45% detected once. The germline CDR1 and CDR2 sequences are SGHVS and FQNEAQ. The CDR3 runs 14 residues. J gave up 4 bases and V 4 bases, and 6 bases lay outside the gene matches. J is TRBJ1-2 and V is TRBV7-8; TRBD1 aligns across 7 bases. The source is an adult woman with Graves' disease, either hyperthyroidism or ophthalmopathy (not recorded which). The specimen sequenced was peripheral blood or thyroid tissue (not recorded which). This CDR3 is CASSSPGTAYGYTF. In nucleotides, the CDR3 is TGTGCCAGCAGCTCACCCGGGACAGCCTATGGCTACACCTTC. The full variable domain, with the rest looked up from reference TRBV7-8 and TRBJ1-2, is GAGVSQSPRYKVAKRGQDVALRCDPISGHVSLFWYQQALGQGPEFLTYFQNEAQLDKSGLPSDRFFAERPEGSVSTLKIQRTQQEDSAVYLCASSSPGTAYGYTFGSGTRLTVV.